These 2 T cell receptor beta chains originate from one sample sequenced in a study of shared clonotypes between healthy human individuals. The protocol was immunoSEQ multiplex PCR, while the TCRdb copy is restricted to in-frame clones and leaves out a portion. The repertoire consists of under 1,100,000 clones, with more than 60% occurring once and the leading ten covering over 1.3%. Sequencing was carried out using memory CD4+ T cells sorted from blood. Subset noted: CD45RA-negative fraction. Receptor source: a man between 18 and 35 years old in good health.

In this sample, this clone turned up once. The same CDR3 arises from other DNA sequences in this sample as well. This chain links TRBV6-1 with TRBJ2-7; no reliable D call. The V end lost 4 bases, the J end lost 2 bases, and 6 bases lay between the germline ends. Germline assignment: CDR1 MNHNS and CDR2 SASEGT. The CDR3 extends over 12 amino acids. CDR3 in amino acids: CASSAQTYEQYF. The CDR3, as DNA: TGTGCCAGCAGTGCACAGACCTACGAGCAGTACTTC.

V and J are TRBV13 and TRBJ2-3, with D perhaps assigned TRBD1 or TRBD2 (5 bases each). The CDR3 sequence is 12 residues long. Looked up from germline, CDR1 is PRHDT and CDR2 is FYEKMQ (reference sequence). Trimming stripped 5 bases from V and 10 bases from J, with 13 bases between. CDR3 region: CASSPLWGSQYF. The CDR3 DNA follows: TGTGCCAGCAGCCCTTTGTGGGGGTCGCAGTATTTT.